This TCR beta chain was recovered during a study of shared clonotypes between healthy human individuals. Germline V gene lookup returns CDR1 DFQATT and CDR2 SNEGSKA (reference sequence). The CDR3 totals 10 residues. V lost 6 bases and J 10 bases, leaving 10 bases between the germline ends. In the case of this clone: The antigen remains unidentified. Other DNA sequences of this sample code for an identical CDR3.

Profiling relied on immunoSEQ multiplex PCR, and the TCRdb table lists in-frame clones only, not all of them. The sample lists roughly 2.2 million clones, 93% occurring once. Overall study results and limits: Lower generation probabilities were found for non-shared clonotypes than for those shared by all four donors. Naive subsets generally exceeded memory subsets in estimated richness.

Naive CD4+ cells were CD45RA-selected; the remaining cells were memory. The chain couples TRBV20-1 to TRBJ2-1, with a possible D match to TRBD1 (6 bases). This TCR came from a man aged 18-30 years in good health. Some clones in this sample may be carry-over from other donors' samples. Sequenced material: naive CD4+ T cells from PBMCs. Documented subset: CD45RA+ positively selected. The CDR3 is CSARGQEQFF. The CDR3 DNA is TGCAGTGCCCGCGGACAGGAGCAGTTCTTC.